These T cell receptor beta chains were read from a single sample in a study of shared clonotypes between healthy human individuals. Libraries were prepared by immunoSEQ multiplex PCR; TCRdb keeps only in-frame clonotypes and omits some of them. The sample consists of about 730,000 clones, around 70% of them appearing once. Sequenced: memory CD4+ T cells sorted from blood. These receptors all stem from a woman aged 25-40 years in good health. CDR3s include the opening cysteine and the closing phenylalanine or tryptophan. The D gene is left open where the match is weak. The size entry is marked missing in some rows and otherwise reads once, few, many or a size class.

TRBV7-3	NA	many	14	TRBJ1-3	CASSPYISGNTIYF	TGTGCCAGCAGCCCTTACATCTCTGGAAACACCATATATTTT
TRBV19	NA	many	17	TRBJ1-5	CASSSGLRSDSNQPQHF	TGTGCCAGTAGTTCCGGGTTACGGTCCGATAGCAATCAGCCCCAGCATTTT
TRBV6-1	NA	NA	14	TRBJ2-7	CASRREDSYYEQYF	TGTGCCAGCAGGAGAGAAGACAGTTACTACGAGCAGTACTTC
TRBV28	TRBD1	NA	17	TRBJ2-7	CASSNRDRGFQSYEQYF	TGTGCCAGCAGCAACCGGGACAGGGGGTTTCAGTCCTACGAGCAGTACTTC
TRBV28	NA	NA	12	TRBJ2-7	CASSSDRNEQYF	TGTGCCAGCAGTTCCGACAGGAACGAGCAGTACTTC
TRBV7-9	NA	NA	13	TRBJ1-1	CASSEGAPTEAFF	TGTGCCAGCAGCGAAGGGGCCCCCACTGAAGCTTTCTTT
TRBV6-5	TRBD2	NA	15	TRBJ2-7	CANPVAQRENYEQYF	TGTGCCAACCCGGTGGCCCAGCGGGAGAACTACGAGCAGTACTTC
TRBV28	TRBD1	few	14	TRBJ1-4	CASSRKGQGEKLFF	TGTGCCAGCAGTCGGAAGGGACAGGGCGAGAAACTGTTTTTT
TRBV28	TRBD1	NA	14	TRBJ1-2	CASTSGTANYGYTF	TGTGCCAGCACCAGCGGGACAGCGAACTATGGCTACACCTTC
TRBV14	TRBD1	NA	18	TRBJ1-5	CASSQVDGTGGSNQPQHF	TGTGCCAGCAGCCAAGTAGACGGGACAGGGGGAAGCAATCAGCCCCAGCATTTT
TRBV19	NA	NA	14	TRBJ2-2	CASSIEGWTGELFF	TGTGCCAGTAGTATAGAGGGGTGGACCGGGGAGCTGTTTTTT
TRBV19	NA	NA	11	TRBJ1-1	CASSISGRAFF	TGTGCCAGTAGTATTTCCGGGCGAGCTTTCTTT
TRBV25-1	NA	NA	16	TRBJ2-1	CASSEPPLRANNEQFF	TGTGCCAGCAGTGAACCTCCCCTAAGGGCGAACAATGAGCAGTTCTTC
TRBV7-2	NA	few	15	TRBJ2-1	CASSPVALVDNEQFF	TGTGCCAGCAGCCCGGTAGCCCTGGTAGACAATGAGCAGTTCTTC
TRBV6-5	NA	NA	14	TRBJ1-3	CASSYSGRGDTIYF	TGTGCCAGCAGTTACTCAGGAAGGGGGGACACCATATATTTT
TRBV28	NA	NA	18	TRBJ2-6	CASSLDRALLSGANVLTF	TGTGCCAGCAGTTTGGATAGGGCCCTTCTCTCTGGGGCCAACGTCCTGACTTTC
TRBV19	TRBD2	NA	16	TRBJ2-1	CASTTSRGGSVNEQFF	TGTGCCAGTACCACCTCCCGGGGCGGGAGCGTCAATGAGCAGTTCTTC
TRBV21-1	NA	NA	14	TRBJ2-7	CASPSGRGCYEQYF	TGTGCCAGCCCTAGCGGGAGGGGTTGTTACGAGCAGTACTTC
TRBV13	NA	NA	17	TRBJ1-3	CASSRGYGRSSGNTIYF	TGTGCCAGCAGTCGGGGATACGGACGGAGCTCTGGAAACACCATATATTTT
TRBV18	NA	NA	16	TRBJ2-5	CASSYSASPIQETQYF	TGTGCCAGCTCATACAGCGCATCTCCTATCCAAGAGACCCAGTACTTC
TRBV18	NA	few	16	TRBJ2-5	CASSPGNSRGGETQYF	TGTGCCAGCTCACCCGGAAACAGTCGAGGGGGAGAGACCCAGTACTTC
TRBV15	NA	NA	13	TRBJ2-7	CATKAGNSYEQYF	TGTGCCACCAAGGCGGGAAACTCCTACGAGCAGTACTTC
TRBV4-1	TRBD2	NA	18	TRBJ2-1	CASSLGLAGGSSYNEQFF	TGCGCCAGCAGCCTTGGACTAGCGGGAGGTAGCTCCTACAATGAGCAGTTCTTC
TRBV5-8	TRBD1	NA	16	TRBJ2-5	CASSLMGQRIRETQYF	TGTGCCAGCAGCTTGATGGGACAGCGCATTAGGGAGACCCAGTACTTC
TRBV5-1	NA	NA	14	TRBJ2-2	CASSFSVNTGELFF	TGCGCCAGCAGCTTCTCGGTGAACACCGGGGAGCTGTTTTTT
TRBV21-1	NA	NA	16	TRBJ2-7	CASSKDGQPEEYEQYF	TGTGCCAGCAGCAAAGATGGGCAACCCGAGGAGTACGAGCAGTACTTC
TRBV7-9	TRBD1	NA	15	TRBJ1-2	CASSDYRGPVYGYTF	TGTGCCAGCAGCGATTACAGGGGGCCTGTCTATGGCTACACCTTC
TRBV6-5	TRBD1	few	13	TRBJ1-2	CASTRQGNYGYTF	TGTGCCAGCACCAGACAGGGAAACTATGGCTACACCTTC
TRBV28	TRBD1	few	17	TRBJ2-6	CASTWDSLNSGANVLTF	TGTGCCAGCACCTGGGACAGCCTTAACTCTGGGGCCAACGTCCTGACTTTC
TRBV27	NA	NA	16	TRBJ2-2	CASSIQEPPNTGELFF	TGTGCCAGCAGTATACAGGAGCCCCCGAACACCGGGGAGCTGTTTTTT
TRBV30	TRBD2	NA	14	TRBJ2-5	CAWSKRAGQETQYF	TGTGCCTGGAGTAAACGAGCGGGACAAGAGACCCAGTACTTC